The 2 T cell receptor beta chains below were found in one sample sequenced in a study of T cells after yellow fever vaccination. TCRdb re-analysed the 5' RACE reads in MiXCR, keeping a single row per CDR3 protein. The sample contains 45,000 to 60,000 distinct CDR3 sequences, 6.6% of which appear only once. This specimen was CD8+ T cells not binding an NS4B(214-222) dextramer, sorted from PBMCs, taken more than 40 days after the first yellow fever vaccination. The receptors originated from a man in his late teens or twenties who received the YFV17D yellow fever vaccine.

The genes are TRBV12-3 or TRBV12-4 and TRBJ2-1; no firm D call. V lost 3 bases and J 1 base, leaving 10 bases between the germline ends. The CDR3 contains 15 residues. CDR3 sequence reads: CASSFVTGSYNEQFF. The DNA of the CDR3 is TGTGCCAGCAGTTTTGTTACCGGTTCCTACAATGAGCAGTTCTTC.

The sample holds a few counts of this clonotype. The chain joins TRBV2 to TRBJ2-2; TRBD1 might be the D (6 bases). Trimming removed 4 bases from V and 4 bases from J, with 22 bases in between. The CDR3 contains 18 residues. CDR1 SNHLY and CDR2 FYNNEI come from the germline V gene. CDR3 in amino acids: CASSGFGTPKRATGELFF. CDR3 in DNA: TGTGCCAGCAGTGGCTTTGGGACACCCAAAAGGGCCACCGGGGAGCTGTTTTTT.